Detailed here is one T cell receptor beta chain. This clone was observed a single time. Its antigen target is currently unknown. No much larger clonotype is one base removed from it; base qualities were not supplied. As encoded in the germline V gene (reference sequence), CDR1 is GTSNPN while CDR2 is SVGIG. Unmatched junction bases come to 5, with V trimmed by 1 base and J by 7 bases. The CDR3 holds 14 amino acids from the cysteine to the phenylalanine. The sequence is cut down to CDR3 DNA, 42 bases in frame from base 1. TCRbeta CDR3 regions were amplified from genomic DNA using the immunoSEQ Assay, a bias-controlled multiplex PCR. The paper's data handling went like this. Within the assay, amplification of reference gene primers was used to estimate how many nucleated cells each sample contained. Sequence reads were collapsed and filtered to measure the absolute abundance of every unique TCRbeta CDR3 rearrangement. Productive Simpson clonality was computed per sample as the square root of Simpson's diversity index over productive rearrangements. The table was pulled from immuneACCESS by TCRdb, which kept in-frame rearrangements only. Such tables lose some clones; where checked, under half of the loss comes from unresolved V genes, and the rest has no known cause. The V and J calls and clone size are taken from that table; D and trimming were inferred from the DNA. The sample table lists hundreds of thousands of clones, around 89% of them with a count of one. 1.2% of the sample is in the top ten clones.

In the prospective study, participants were about 18 to 89 years old, resided in approximately 25 geographic areas of the United States, and were enrolled through a virtual design. In the prospective study, cohorts were assigned on the basis of participant-reported clinical history obtained from a screening survey and a study questionnaire. Recovered participants in ImmuneRACE Cohort 3 were defined as having two consecutive negative NP/OP PCR tests, clearance from a healthcare professional, or resolution of symptoms. Mobile phlebotomists in the prospective study collected whole blood, serum and a nasopharyngeal or oropharyngeal swab from every participant. Over a 2-month period, participants in the prospective study had the option of providing additional blood draws and questionnaires. Prospective study blood samples were shipped either frozen or at room temperature before DNA extraction. The sample is drawn from a study of blood T cell repertoires in COVID-19 (dated by TCRdb to the early 2020s). In the study overall: Samples from collaborators originated in the United States, Italy and Spain and spanned both the acute and convalescent phases of COVID-19. The repertoires were released in a freely available public database intended as a resource for research on the immune response to SARS-CoV-2. The samples were drawn from the first 160 participants of the ongoing ImmuneRACE study and from 950 to 1,500 subjects provided by 6 global collaborators. Where available, HLA class I and class II types were obtained from metadata supplied by the sample provider rather than from assay-based typing. The material from the prospective study consisted of cDNA or gDNA derived from T cells, B-cell-depleted T cells, or PBMCs. Nearly every sample came with metadata listing a de-identified subject ID, COVID-19 status, age in years and sex. Deeply sampled blood TCRbeta repertoires from subjects exposed to, actively infected with, or recovered from COVID-19 were included in the dataset.

Points the paper makes about the study in general: The amount of clinical and demographic metadata varied by source and participant and was provided uncurated.

This chain is built from TRBV30 and TRBJ1-4; TRBD1 lines up with 8 middle nucleotides. The sequenced sample was PBMCs or T cells enriched from blood (not recorded which). This receptor was identified in a man under 40 who had recovered from COVID-19. The nucleotides read TGTGCCTGGAGTGGGACAGGGAAAAGTGAAAAACTGTTTTTT. Translated, this gives CAWSGTGKSEKLFF.